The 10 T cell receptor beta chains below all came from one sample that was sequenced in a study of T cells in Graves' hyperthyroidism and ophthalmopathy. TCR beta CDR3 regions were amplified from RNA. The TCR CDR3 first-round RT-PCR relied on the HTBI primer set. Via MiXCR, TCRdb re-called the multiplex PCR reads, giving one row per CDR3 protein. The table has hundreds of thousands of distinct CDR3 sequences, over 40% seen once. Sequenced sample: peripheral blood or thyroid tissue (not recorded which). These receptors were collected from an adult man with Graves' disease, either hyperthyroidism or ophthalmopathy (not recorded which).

Written as DNA, the CDR3 is TGTGCCAGCAGCTTAGTAGGGACCTTCATTGAAGCTTTCTTT. This sequence encodes CASSLVGTFIEAFF. The rearrangement links TRBV7-2 to TRBJ1-1; a possible D gene is TRBD1 (5 bases). V was shortened by 1 base and J by 7 bases, with 13 bases between the two germline ends. The CDR3 has 14 residues. The germline V gene encodes CDR1 SGHTA and CDR2 FQGNSA.

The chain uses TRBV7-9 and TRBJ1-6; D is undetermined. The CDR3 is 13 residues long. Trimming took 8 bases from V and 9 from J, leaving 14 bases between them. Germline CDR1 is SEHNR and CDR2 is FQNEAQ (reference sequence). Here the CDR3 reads CASPKGTGSPLHF. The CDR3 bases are TGTGCCAGCCCCAAGGGCACGGGTTCACCCCTCCACTTT. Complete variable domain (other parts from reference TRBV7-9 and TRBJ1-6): DTGVSQNPRHKITKRGQNVTFRCDPISEHNRLYWYRQTLGQGPEFLTYFQNEAQLEKSRLLSDRFSAERPKGSFSTLEIQRTEQGDSAMYLCASPKGTGSPLHFGNGTRLTVT.

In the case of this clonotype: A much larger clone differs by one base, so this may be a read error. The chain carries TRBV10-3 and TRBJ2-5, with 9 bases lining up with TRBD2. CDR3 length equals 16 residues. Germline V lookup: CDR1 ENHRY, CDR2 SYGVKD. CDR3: CAISEEGSGRGETQYF. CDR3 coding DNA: TGTGCCATTAGTGAAGAAGGTAGCGGGAGAGGCGAGACCCAGTACTTC.

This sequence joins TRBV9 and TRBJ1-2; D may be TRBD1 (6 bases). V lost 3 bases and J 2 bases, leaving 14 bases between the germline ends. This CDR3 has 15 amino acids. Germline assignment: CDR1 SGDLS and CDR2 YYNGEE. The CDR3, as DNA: TGTGCCAGCAGCGCCGAAGGGGGGGCCAACTATGGCTACACCTTC. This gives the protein CASSAEGGANYGYTF.

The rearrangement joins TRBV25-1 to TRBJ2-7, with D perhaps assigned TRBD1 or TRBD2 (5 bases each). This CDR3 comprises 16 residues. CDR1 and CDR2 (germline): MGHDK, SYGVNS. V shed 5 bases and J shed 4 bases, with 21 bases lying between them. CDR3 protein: CASSPLGVRGLYEQYF. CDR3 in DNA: TGTGCCAGCAGTCCCCTGGGGGTCCGCGGCTTGTACGAGCAGTACTTC.

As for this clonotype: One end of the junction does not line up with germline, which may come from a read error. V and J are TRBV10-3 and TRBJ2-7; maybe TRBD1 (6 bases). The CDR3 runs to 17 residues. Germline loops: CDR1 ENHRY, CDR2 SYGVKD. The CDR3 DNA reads TGTGCCAGCAGTTACGTCCAGGGGAGAAGGAAAGGGCACGAGCAGTACTTC. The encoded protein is CASSYVQGRRKGHEQYF.

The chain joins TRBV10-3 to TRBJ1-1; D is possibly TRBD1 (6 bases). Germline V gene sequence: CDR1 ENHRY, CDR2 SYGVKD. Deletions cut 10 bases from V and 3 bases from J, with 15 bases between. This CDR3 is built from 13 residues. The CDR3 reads CASTQGSDTEAFF. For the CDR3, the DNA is TGTGCCAGCACTCAGGGGTCCGACACTGAAGCTTTCTTT.

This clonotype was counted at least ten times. Written as DNA, the CDR3 is TGCAGTGCTAGTGGGGGATCATGGACTGAAGCTTTCTTT. Translated: CSASGGSWTEAFF. This chain joins TRBV20-1 and TRBJ1-1, with D possibly TRBD1 on 5 matching bases. The CDR3 extends over 13 amino acids. V lost 3 bases and J lost 5, with 13 bases in between. Germline CDR1 DFQATT, CDR2 SNEGSKA (reference sequence).

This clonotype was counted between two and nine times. The CDR3 nucleotides read TGCGCCAGCGGTCGACTAGCGGGATCCAACACCGGGGAGCTGTTTTTT. This gives the protein CASGRLAGSNTGELFF. This sequence joins TRBV10-2 and TRBJ2-2, with TRBD2 matching 11 bases. This CDR3 contains 16 residues. Trimming at V came to 8 bases and at J to 2 bases, leaving 7 bases not matched to a gene. Germline V gene lookup returns CDR1 WSHSY and CDR2 SAAADI.

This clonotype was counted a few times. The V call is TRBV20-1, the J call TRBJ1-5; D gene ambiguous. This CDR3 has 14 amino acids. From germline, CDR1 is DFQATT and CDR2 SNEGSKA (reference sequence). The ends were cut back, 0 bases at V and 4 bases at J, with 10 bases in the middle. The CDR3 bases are TGCAGTGCTAGAGACCGGGCAAGTAATCAGCCCCAGCATTTT. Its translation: CSARDRASNQPQHF.